Below, one TCR beta chain is given with its context. These data belong to a study of blood T cell repertoires in COVID-19. Study-level information: Collection of acute and convalescent COVID-19 samples took place in the United States, Italy and Spain. T cells, B-cell-depleted T cells, or PBMCs supplied cDNA or gDNA.

Germline V gene data show CDR1 as MNHEY and CDR2 as SVGAGI. Trimming removed 2 bases from V and 3 bases from J, with 14 bases in between. This CDR3 spans 16 amino acids. Per the original methods: Quantification of nucleated cells was approximated via reference gene primer amplification. TCRdb's copy holds only in-frame clones and misses some; the assay was immunoSEQ multiplex PCR. D and trimming were read from the DNA, whereas the V and J calls and clone size are those reported in that table. The sample contains 90,000 to 110,000 clones, about 85% of which appear only once. The TCR originated in a man in his fifties or sixties with acute or convalescent COVID-19. The specimen was peripheral blood. V and J are TRBV6-5 and TRBJ2-1; perhaps TRBD2 as D (5 bases). The CDR3 here is CASSYHTSRLYNEQFF. The CDR3 DNA follows: TGTGCCAGCAGTTACCATACTAGTAGACTCTACAATGAGCAGTTCTTC.